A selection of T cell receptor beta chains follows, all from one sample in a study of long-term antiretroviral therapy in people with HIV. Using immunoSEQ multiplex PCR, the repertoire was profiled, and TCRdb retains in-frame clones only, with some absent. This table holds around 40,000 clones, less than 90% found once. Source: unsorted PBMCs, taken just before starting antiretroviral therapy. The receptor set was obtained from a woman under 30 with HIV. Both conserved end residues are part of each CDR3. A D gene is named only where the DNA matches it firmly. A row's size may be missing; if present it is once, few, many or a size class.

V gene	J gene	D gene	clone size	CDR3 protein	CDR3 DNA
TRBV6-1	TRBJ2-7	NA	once	CASTYFSGSSYEQYF	TGTGCCAGCACTTATTTTAGCGGTAGCTCCTACGAGCAGTACTTC
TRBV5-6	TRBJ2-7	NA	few	CASSLQGGYEQYF	TGTGCCAGCAGCTTACAGGGTGGCTACGAGCAGTACTTC
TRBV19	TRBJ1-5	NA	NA	CASSPSLNQPQHF	TGTGCCAGTAGTCCCAGCCTCAATCAGCCCCAGCATTTT
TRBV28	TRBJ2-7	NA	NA	CASSSGTPYEQYF	TGTGCCAGCAGTTCCGGGACCCCCTACGAGCAGTACTTC
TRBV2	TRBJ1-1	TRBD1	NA	CASSQYADRGSYTEAFF	TGTGCCAGCAGTCAATACGCCGACAGGGGATCTTACACTGAAGCTTTCTTT
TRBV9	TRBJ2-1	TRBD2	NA	CASSPGVSGGPVNNEQFF	TGTGCCAGCAGCCCGGGGGTGTCGGGAGGGCCCGTAAATAATGAGCAGTTCTTC
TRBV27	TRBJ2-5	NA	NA	CASSLGETQYF	TGTGCCAGCAGCCTGGGGGAGACCCAGTACTTC
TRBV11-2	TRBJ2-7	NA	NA	CASSFAGEQYF	TGTGCCAGCAGCTTCGCCGGCGAGCAGTACTTC
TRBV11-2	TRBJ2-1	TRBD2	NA	CASSSRLAYEQFF	TGTGCCAGCAGCTCGCGACTAGCGTATGAGCAGTTCTTC
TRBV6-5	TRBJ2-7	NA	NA	CASSWFGDGQSYEQYF	TGTGCCAGCAGTTGGTTTGGGGACGGACAGTCCTACGAGCAGTACTTC
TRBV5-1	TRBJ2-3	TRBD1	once	CASSKRPGQGTDTQYF	TGCGCCAGCAGCAAAAGACCGGGACAGGGCACAGATACGCAGTATTTT
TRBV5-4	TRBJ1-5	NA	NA	CASSYRDQPQHF	TGTGCCAGCAGCTACAGGGACCAGCCCCAGCATTTT
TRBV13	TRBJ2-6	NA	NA	CASSLGGSGANVLTF	TGTGCCAGCAGCTTAGGGGGGTCTGGGGCCAACGTCCTGACTTTC
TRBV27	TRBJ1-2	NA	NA	CASRPPWGDYGYTF	TGTGCCAGCAGGCCCCCCTGGGGGGACTATGGCTACACCTTC
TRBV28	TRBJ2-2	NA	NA	CASSLPLFANTGELFF	TGTGCCAGCAGTCTTCCATTGTTCGCGAACACCGGGGAGCTGTTTTTT
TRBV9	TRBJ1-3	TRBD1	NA	CASSADRAEYANTIYF	TGTGCCAGCAGCGCCGACAGGGCGGAATACGCAAACACCATATATTTT
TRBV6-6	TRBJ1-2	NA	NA	CASSYSLGRGGGYTF	TGTGCCAGCAGTTACTCCTTGGGCAGGGGCGGTGGCTACACCTTC
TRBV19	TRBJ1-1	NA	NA	CASGLNTEAFF	TGTGCCAGTGGGTTGAACACTGAAGCTTTCTTT
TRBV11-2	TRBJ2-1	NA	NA	CASSKWGVNEQFF	TGTGCCAGCTCAAAATGGGGTGTCAATGAGCAGTTCTTC
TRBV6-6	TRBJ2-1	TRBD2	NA	CASSGTSVNEQFF	TGTGCCAGCAGTGGGACTAGCGTAAATGAGCAGTTCTTC
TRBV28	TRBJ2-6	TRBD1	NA	CASSGTGAGANVLTF	TGTGCCAGCAGCGGGACAGGGGCTGGGGCCAACGTCCTGACTTTC
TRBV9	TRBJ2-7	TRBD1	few	CASSADRVAYEQYF	TGTGCCAGCAGCGCTGACAGGGTCGCCTACGAGCAGTACTTC
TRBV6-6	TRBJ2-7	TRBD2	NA	CASSWTSAYEQYF	TGTGCCAGCAGTTGGACTAGCGCCTACGAGCAGTACTTC
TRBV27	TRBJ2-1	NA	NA	CASSGIRWFF	TGTGCCAGCAGCGGGATCCGGTGGTTCTTC
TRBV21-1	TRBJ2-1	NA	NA	CASSKVVTYNEQFF	TGTGCCAGCAGCAAAGTCGTGACCTACAATGAGCAGTTCTTC
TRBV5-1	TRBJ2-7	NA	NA	CASSSTRDGSHEQYF	TGCGCCAGCAGCTCGACACGGGACGGTTCCCACGAGCAGTACTTC
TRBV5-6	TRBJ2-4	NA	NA	CASSHLSVAKNIQYF	TGTGCCAGCAGCCACCTTAGTGTAGCCAAAAACATTCAGTACTTC
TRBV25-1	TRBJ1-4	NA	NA	CASSDLKWGNEKLFF	TGTGCCAGCAGTGACTTGAAATGGGGTAATGAAAAACTGTTTTTT
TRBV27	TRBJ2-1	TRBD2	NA	CASTRTSRTQVDEQFF	TGTGCCAGCACCAGGACTAGCCGGACACAGGTCGATGAGCAGTTCTTC
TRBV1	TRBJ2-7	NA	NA	CTSSPRPHGGLSYEQYF	TGCACCAGCAGCCCCCGACCGCATGGAGGGCTCTCCTACGAGCAGTACTTC
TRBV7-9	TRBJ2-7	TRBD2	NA	CASSLAAGAYEQYF	TGTGCCAGCAGCTTAGCTGCGGGAGCCTACGAGCAGTACTTC
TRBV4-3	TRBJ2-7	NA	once	CASSFTIGGHSYEQYF	TGCGCCAGCAGCTTTACAATCGGGGGCCACTCCTACGAGCAGTACTTC
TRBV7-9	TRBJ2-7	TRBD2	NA	CASSLGGSGNEQYF	TGTGCCAGCAGCTTAGGTGGTAGCGGGAACGAGCAGTACTTC
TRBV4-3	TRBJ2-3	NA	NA	CASSPNGNTDTQYF	TGCGCCAGCAGCCCAAACGGAAACACAGATACGCAGTATTTT
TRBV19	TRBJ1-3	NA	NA	CASSIRGSGNTIYF	TGTGCCAGTAGTATAAGGGGATCTGGAAACACCATATATTTT
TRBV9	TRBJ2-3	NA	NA	CASSPSISGNTNPSTDTQYF	TGTGCCAGCAGCCCCAGTATTAGCGGCAATACAAATCCTAGCACAGATACGCAGTATTTT
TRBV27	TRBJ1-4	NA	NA	CASSLSRGSATNEKLFF	TGTGCCAGCAGTTTATCTCGGGGGTCCGCGACTAATGAAAAACTGTTTTTT
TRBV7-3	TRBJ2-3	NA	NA	CASRKTSFFEDTQYF	TGTGCCAGCAGAAAAACTAGTTTCTTCGAAGATACGCAGTATTTT
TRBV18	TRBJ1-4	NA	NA	CASSPISSPTTTNEKLFF	TGTGCCAGCTCACCAATTTCCAGTCCGACGACAACTAATGAAAAACTGTTTTTT
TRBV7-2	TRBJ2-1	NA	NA	CASSRPAPNPSYNEQFF	TGTGCCAGCAGTAGGCCGGCCCCCAATCCTTCTTACAATGAGCAGTTCTTC
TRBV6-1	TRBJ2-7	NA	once	CASSERGRIYEQYF	TGTGCCAGCAGTGAAAGGGGACGGATCTACGAGCAGTACTTC
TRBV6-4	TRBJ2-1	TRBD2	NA	CASSVEAGGNDEQFF	TGTGCCAGCAGTGTTGAAGCGGGAGGTAACGATGAGCAGTTCTTC
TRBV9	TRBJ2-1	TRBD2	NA	CASAGLAGSSYNEQFF	TGTGCCAGCGCAGGACTAGCGGGAAGTTCTTACAATGAGCAGTTCTTC
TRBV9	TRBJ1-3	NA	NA	CASSVEDSSGNTIYF	TGTGCCAGCAGCGTTGAAGACAGCTCTGGAAACACCATATATTTT
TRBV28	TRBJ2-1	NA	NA	CASSWPGNEQFF	TGTGCCAGCAGTTGGCCAGGGAATGAGCAGTTCTTC
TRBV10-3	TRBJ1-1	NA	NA	CAITPILNTEAFF	TGTGCCATCACTCCGATATTGAACACTGAAGCTTTCTTT
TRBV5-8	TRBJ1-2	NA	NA	CASSFWGGYTF	TGTGCCAGCAGCTTTTGGGGGGGCTACACCTTC
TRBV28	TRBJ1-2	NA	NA	CASTGSSYGYTF	TGTGCCAGCACAGGTTCCTCCTATGGCTACACCTTC
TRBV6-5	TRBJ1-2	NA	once	CASSYSSASKEHGYTF	TGTGCCAGCAGTTACTCGTCAGCGAGTAAAGAACATGGCTACACCTTC
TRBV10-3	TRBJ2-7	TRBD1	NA	CAIGLGQGDEQYF	TGTGCCATCGGCCTGGGACAGGGGGACGAGCAGTACTTC
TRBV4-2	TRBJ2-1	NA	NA	CASGGGRGIDEQFF	TGTGCCAGCGGGGGCGGGAGAGGGATAGATGAGCAGTTCTTC
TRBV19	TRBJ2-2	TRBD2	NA	CASTRGGALRGGELFF	TGTGCCAGTACCCGGGGAGGGGCGCTGCGGGGCGGGGAGCTGTTTTTT
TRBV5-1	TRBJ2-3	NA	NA	CASSLWAATDTQYF	TGCGCCAGCAGCTTGTGGGCAGCGACAGATACGCAGTATTTT
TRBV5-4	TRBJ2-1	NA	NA	CASSRIGGGRRSNEQFF	TGTGCCAGCAGCCGGATTGGCGGGGGCCGAAGGAGCAATGAGCAGTTCTTC
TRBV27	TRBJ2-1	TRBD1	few	CASSHPGQGYNEQFF	TGTGCCAGCAGTCACCCGGGACAGGGGTACAATGAGCAGTTCTTC
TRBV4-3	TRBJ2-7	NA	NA	CASSQDYNSYEQYF	TGCGCCAGCAGCCAAGATTACAACTCCTACGAGCAGTACTTC
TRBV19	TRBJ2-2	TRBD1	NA	CASSTRGPGELFF	TGTGCCAGTAGTACCAGGGGGCCCGGGGAGCTGTTTTTT
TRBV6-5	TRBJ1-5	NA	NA	CASSRISNQPQHF	TGTGCCAGCAGTCGTATTAGCAATCAGCCCCAGCATTTT